The 29 T cell receptor beta chains listed next were all sequenced from one sample in a study of neurological immune-mediated disorders. MiXCR, applied by TCRdb to the 5' RACE reads, yields one record per CDR3 protein. The sample shows 55,000 to 65,000 distinct CDR3 sequences, approximately 4% of them seen only once. The source material was PBMCs. These receptors originate from a woman in her 30s with multiple sclerosis.

Ten or more counts support this clonotype. This chain joins TRBV5-1 and TRBJ2-2, with 8 nucleotides matching TRBD2. CDR3 length: 17 residues. J lost 0 bases, V lost 0 bases, and 4 bases had no gene match. Germline values: CDR1 SGHRS, CDR2 YFSETQ. CDR3 sequence reads: CASSLASGGANTGELFF. The CDR3 bases are TGCGCCAGCAGCTTGGCAAGCGGGGGAGCGAACACCGGGGAGCTGTTTTTT.

This clonotype was seen repeatedly, ten times or more. The chain joins TRBV5-1 to TRBJ1-1; D is ambiguous. This CDR3 spans 14 amino acids. Germline V gene lookup returns CDR1 SGHRS and CDR2 YFSETQ. Trimming left V 4 bases short and J 1 base short, with 11 bases between. The CDR3 DNA follows: TGCGCCAGCAGCAGTGGTCAAACGAACACTGAAGCTTTCTTT. Its translation is CASSSGQTNTEAFF.

This sequence joins TRBV13 and TRBJ2-3, with a tentative D call TRBD2 (7 bases). The length of the CDR3 is 15 residues. Trimming stripped 6 bases from V and 5 bases from J, with 18 bases between. Looked up from germline, CDR1 is PRHDT and CDR2 is FYEKMQ (reference sequence). Here the CDR3 DNA reads TGTGCCAGCAGTCTTAGGGGGGGCGGTAAAGATACGCAGTATTTT. Its translation: CASSLRGGGKDTQYF.

This clonotype was detected many times. V and J are TRBV6-6 and TRBJ1-2; TRBD1 matches 9 bases. CDR3 length: 15 residues. The ends lost 6 bases at V and 3 bases at J; junction bases unmatched: 8. The V gene's germline CDR1 is MNHNY and CDR2 SVGAGI (reference sequence). CDR3 residues: CASSRTGEVYYGYTF. The DNA of the CDR3 is TGTGCCAGCAGCCGGACAGGGGAGGTATACTATGGCTACACCTTC.

This clonotype was observed a handful of times. The rearrangement uses TRBV6-2 or TRBV6-3 and TRBJ2-1; 10 bases are shared with TRBD2. CDR1 and CDR2 from the germline V gene are MNHEY and SVGEGT. V shed 8 bases and J 9 bases; nucleotides not matched to a gene: 10. CDR3 length: 14 residues. The CDR3 protein is CASRSGRVSGEQFF. The CDR3 DNA is TGTGCCAGCCGGAGCGGGAGGGTATCGGGTGAGCAGTTCTTC.

This clonotype showed up many times. The chain combines TRBV20-1 with TRBJ2-7; tentatively, D is TRBD1 (7 bases). The germline V gene has CDR1 DFQATT and CDR2 SNEGSKA (reference sequence). CDR3 size: 14 residues. V gave up 5 bases and J gave up 5 bases, with 19 bases separating them. CDR3: CSADSGGGGDEQYF. The CDR3 bases are TGCAGTGCTGACAGTGGAGGGGGCGGAGACGAGCAGTACTTC.

This clonotype was counted at least ten times. J is TRBJ2-3 and V is TRBV2; perhaps TRBD2 as D (5 bases). Per the germline V gene, CDR1 is SNHLY and CDR2 is FYNNEI. Between the trimmed V and J ends, which lost 8 bases and 0 bases, there was a span of 12 bases. The CDR3 contains 14 residues. The CDR3 nucleotides read TGTGCCAGCTCAATCCGGGAAAGCACAGATACGCAGTATTTT. Protein sequence: CASSIRESTDTQYF.

In this sample, this clonotype turned up many times. The CDR3 nucleotides read TGTGCCAGCAGTTTATGGGGAAGCAATCAGCCCCAGCATTTT. This gives the protein CASSLWGSNQPQHF. The J gene is TRBJ1-5, the V gene TRBV28; D not certain. V was cut by 0 bases and J by 1 base, with 4 bases left in between. Germline V gives CDR1 MDHEN, CDR2 SYDVKM. The CDR3 is 14 amino acids.

This clonotype was counted at least ten times. J is TRBJ1-2 and V is TRBV5-1, with 7 bases that match TRBD1. This CDR3 has 16 amino acids. Unmatched junction bases numbered 8, after V lost 0 bases and J lost 3 bases. Germline loops: CDR1 SGHRS, CDR2 YFSETQ. The CDR3 spells CASSLAGQAMDYGYTF. The CDR3 coding sequence is TGCGCCAGCAGCTTGGCCGGACAGGCAATGGACTATGGCTACACCTTC.

In this sample, this clonotype turned up many times. V gene TRBV27 combines with J gene TRBJ2-7; D call uncertain. Trimming shortened V by 6 bases and J by 6 bases, and 12 bases separated the two germline ends. This CDR3 has 12 residues. CDR1 and CDR2 (germline): MNHEY, SMNVEV (reference sequence). As DNA, the CDR3 is TGTGCCAGCAGGCCCCCTGTCGGCGAGCAGTACTTC. Translation: CASRPPVGEQYF.

The sample holds many counts of this clonotype. The chain recombines TRBV5-1 with TRBJ1-1; D perhaps matches TRBD1 (5 bases). CDR1 is SGHRS and CDR2 is YFSETQ in the germline V gene. Trimming removed 4 bases from V and 4 bases from J, with 14 bases in between. CDR3 length equals 14 residues. CDR3 amino acids: CASSTIGVGTEAFF. The CDR3, as DNA: TGCGCCAGCAGCACCATAGGGGTGGGCACTGAAGCTTTCTTT.

The chain carries TRBV7-6 and TRBJ2-1; 10 bases match TRBD2. The ends lost 3 bases at V and 7 bases at J; junction bases unmatched: 6. This CDR3 region has 15 residues. Germline V gene data show CDR1 as SGHVS and CDR2 as FNYEAQ. The CDR3 reads CASSFSGGTPNEQFF. CDR3 coding DNA: TGTGCCAGCAGCTTTAGCGGGGGGACCCCGAATGAGCAGTTCTTC.

This clonotype was counted many times. The rearrangement uses TRBV4-3 and TRBJ1-2; no clear D. Germline values: CDR1 LGHNA, CDR2 YSLEER. V lost 0 bases and J 1 base, leaving 9 bases between the germline ends. The CDR3 runs 15 residues. This CDR3 is CASSQEILYNYGYTF. The CDR3 nucleotides are TGCGCCAGCAGCCAAGAAATCCTATATAACTATGGCTACACCTTC.

This clonotype was counted at least ten times. This chain connects TRBV4-1 to TRBJ1-1; D is undetermined. With 1 base removed from V and 0 bases from J, the gap between germline ends came to 9 bases. The CDR3 is made up of 15 amino acids. Germline V gene lookup returns CDR1 MGHRA and CDR2 YSYEKL. As DNA, the CDR3 is TGCGCCAGCAGCCAAGGATTCAGGTTGAACACTGAAGCTTTCTTT. Translation gives CASSQGFRLNTEAFF.

This clonotype was seen many times. This sequence joins TRBV28 and TRBJ2-1; D is perhaps TRBD2 (5 bases). V was trimmed by 3 bases and J by 10 bases, leaving 10 bases between them. CDR3 length: 12 amino acids. Germline lookup yields CDR1 MDHEN and CDR2 SYDVKM. The chain's CDR3 is CASSLGSQEQFF. In DNA, the CDR3 is TGTGCCAGCAGTTTGGGGAGCCAAGAGCAGTTCTTC.

A note on this clonotype: A much larger clone lies a single base off, so this may be a read error. Here the CDR3 reads CSAREKGKYTDTQYF. CDR3 bases: TGCAGTGCTAGAGAAAAGGGAAAGTACACAGATACGCAGTATTTT. This chain joins TRBV20-1 and TRBJ2-3; unclear D gene. CDR1 DFQATT and CDR2 SNEGSKA come from the germline V gene (reference sequence). Deletions cut 0 bases from V and 2 bases from J, with 12 bases between. The CDR3 runs 15 residues.

The sample holds many counts of this clonotype. The gene calls are TRBV10-2 and TRBJ2-7; D is perhaps TRBD2 (6 bases). CDR1 WSHSY and CDR2 SAAADI come from the germline V gene. There are 17 residues in the CDR3. V was clipped by 5 bases and J by 0 bases, with 20 bases between them. CDR3 amino acids: CASSSLAGKSPSYEQYF. The CDR3 DNA sequence: TGCGCCAGCAGTTCCTTGGCGGGGAAATCGCCCTCCTACGAGCAGTACTTC.

This clonotype was detected ten times or more. The rearrangement uses TRBV21-1 and TRBJ2-4. TRBV21-1 is classified as a pseudogene. This CDR3 spans 16 amino acids. The CDR3 region has the DNA TGTGCCAGCAGCAAAGCGTCGGTTGGAAATTTTAACATTCAGTACTTC. Its protein product is CASSKASVGNFNIQYF.

This clonotype was counted at least ten times. At one boundary the junction diverges from the germline segment, which might be a read error. This rearrangement joins TRBV28 to TRBJ1-5; 10 bases line up with TRBD1. Germline V CDR1 and CDR2: MDHEN, SYDVKM. The CDR3 covers 18 residues. CDR3 sequence reads: CASSPWEGQGYGNQPQNF. The CDR3 DNA reads TGTGCCAGTTCCCCCTGGGAGGGACAGGGGTATGGCAATCAGCCCCAGAATTTT.

This clonotype was seen many times. The V gene is TRBV18, the J gene TRBJ2-5, with a weak D call TRBD2 (6 bases). V gave up 3 bases and J gave up 5 bases, with 10 bases separating them. CDR3 length: 13 amino acids. Germline assignment: CDR1 KGHSH and CDR2 LQKENI. The CDR3 region is CASSPWSGETQYF. CDR3 in DNA: TGTGCCAGCTCACCGTGGAGCGGGGAGACCCAGTACTTC.

This clonotype was observed many times. The chain carries TRBV3-1 and TRBJ2-3; D not resolved. Germline CDR1 LGHDT, CDR2 YNNKEL (reference sequence). The CDR3 sequence is 13 residues long. V lost 2 bases and J lost 8, with 11 bases in between. CDR3 DNA: TGTGCCAGCAGCCAACCTACGGTGGGTACGCAGTATTTT. As protein: CASSQPTVGTQYF.

This clonotype was detected ten times or more. The chain has TRBV7-2 and TRBJ1-1; D gene uncertain. The CDR3 has 14 amino acids. Per germline, CDR1 SGHTA and CDR2 FQGNSA. Trimming pared 3 bases from V and 4 bases from J, leaving 12 bases between. CDR3 coding DNA: TGTGCCAGCAGCTTTTCCGCCCAAGGCACTGAAGCTTTCTTT. Its protein product is CASSFSAQGTEAFF.

The V call is TRBV20-1, the J call TRBJ2-7; 7 bases are shared with TRBD1. There are 12 residues in the CDR3. Germline V gives CDR1 DFQATT, CDR2 SNEGSKA (reference sequence). Germline trimming cut 5 bases from V and 7 bases from J; bases unmatched to any gene: 8. The CDR3 region has the DNA TGCAGTGCTCTCGACAGGGTGGGAGAGCAGTACTTC. Translating it yields CSALDRVGEQYF.

This clonotype was counted at least ten times. The rearrangement uses TRBV18 and TRBJ1-3; the D is unclear. Per the germline V gene, CDR1 is KGHSH and CDR2 is LQKENI. V was shortened by 2 bases and J by 3 bases, with 14 bases between the two germline ends. The CDR3 contains 16 residues. CDR3 region: CASSPKDAKIGNTIYF. CDR3 nucleotides: TGTGCCAGCTCACCAAAGGACGCCAAAATTGGAAACACCATATATTTT.

This clonotype was detected many times. The CDR3 here is CASSLGDRNSPLHF. The CDR3 DNA follows: TGTGCCAGCAGTTTAGGAGACAGGAATTCACCCCTCCACTTT. The chain combines TRBV12-3 or TRBV12-4 with TRBJ1-6, with D perhaps matching TRBD1 (6 bases). The V gene lost 1 base and the J gene lost 7 bases, with 8 bases spanning the gap. The CDR3 sequence is 14 residues long.

A word on this clonotype: It may be a read error: a sequence one base away is much more abundant. The gene calls are TRBV15 and TRBJ1-4, with D unclear. This CDR3 contains 14 residues. Germline-derived CDR1 and CDR2 are LNHNV and YYDKDF (reference sequence). CDR3 region: CVTNPLGSGEKLFF. CDR3 bases: TGTGTCACCAACCCGTTGGGGTCGGGTGAAAAACTGTTTTTT.

This clonotype appeared many times. V gene TRBV5-1 combines with J gene TRBJ2-3; no reliable D call. Deletions cut 0 bases from V and 2 bases from J, with 7 bases between. The germline V gene has CDR1 SGHRS and CDR2 YFSETQ. This CDR3 has 14 residues. In DNA, the CDR3 is TGCGCCAGCAGCTTGGCAGTGGCCACAGATACGCAGTATTTT. Protein product: CASSLAVATDTQYF. Combining the CDR3 with reference TRBV5-1 and TRBJ2-3 gives the whole variable domain KAGVTQTPRYLIKTRGQQVTLSCSPISGHRSVSWYQQTPGQGLQFLFEYFSETQRNKGNFPGRFSGRQFSNSRSEMNVSTLELGDSALYLCASSLAVATDTQYFGPGTRLTVL.

This clonotype was picked up many times. The chain has TRBV28 and TRBJ1-5; D not resolved. The CDR3 contains 14 residues. Germline V lookup: CDR1 MDHEN, CDR2 SYDVKM. The germline V and J ends were trimmed by 10 bases and 0 bases, with 13 bases remaining between them. CDR3 sequence reads: CAIRAESSNQPQHF. The CDR3 DNA sequence: TGTGCCATCCGGGCCGAGTCTAGCAATCAGCCCCAGCATTTT.

At least ten counts were recorded for this clonotype. V is TRBV5-1 and J is TRBJ2-5, with D unresolved. There are 13 residues in the CDR3. The germline V gene encodes CDR1 SGHRS and CDR2 YFSETQ. The V end lost 8 bases, the J end lost 10 bases, and 21 bases lay between the germline ends. In nucleotides, the CDR3 is TGCGCCAGGCAGGTCAGGACGGACGCGAACCAGTACTTC. This codes for CARQVRTDANQYF. The complete variable domain, with remaining parts taken from reference TRBV5-1 and TRBJ2-5, reads KAGVTQTPRYLIKTRGQQVTLSCSPISGHRSVSWYQQTPGQGLQFLFEYFSETQRNKGNFPGRFSGRQFSNSRSEMNVSTLELGDSALYLCARQVRTDANQYFGPGTRLLVL.